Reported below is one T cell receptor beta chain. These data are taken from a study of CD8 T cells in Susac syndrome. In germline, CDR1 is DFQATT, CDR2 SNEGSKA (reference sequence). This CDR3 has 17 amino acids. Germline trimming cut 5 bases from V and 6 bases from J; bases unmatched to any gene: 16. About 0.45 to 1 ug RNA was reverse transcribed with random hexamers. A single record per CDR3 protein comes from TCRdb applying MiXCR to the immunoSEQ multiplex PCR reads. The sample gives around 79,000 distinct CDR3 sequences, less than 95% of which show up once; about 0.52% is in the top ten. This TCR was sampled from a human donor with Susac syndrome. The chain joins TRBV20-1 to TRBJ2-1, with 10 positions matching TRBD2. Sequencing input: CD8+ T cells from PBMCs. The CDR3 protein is CSARPSGGIPQRNEQFF. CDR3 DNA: TGCAGTGCTCGACCTAGCGGGGGCATACCCCAACGCAATGAGCAGTTCTTC.